This TCR beta chain is drawn from a study of blood T cell repertoires in COVID-19. Study-wide context: Acute and convalescent COVID-19 samples came from the United States, Italy and Spain. PBMCs, B-cell-depleted T cells, or T cells were the source of the cDNA or gDNA that made up the material.

A Seattle source enrolled patients during active infection and followed them longitudinally. Per the original methods: Amplifying reference gene primers gave estimates of nucleated cell counts. Some clones are missing from TCRdb's copy, which holds only in-frame ones; the method was immunoSEQ multiplex PCR. That table gives V, J and clone size, and the DNA gave D and trimming. The sample includes 200,000 to 250,000 clones, about 88% of them seen just once. Germline assignment: CDR1 MGHRA and CDR2 YSYEKL. Losses at the gene ends were 3 bases for V and 2 bases for J; bases not matched to a gene: 16. The CDR3 covers 19 residues.

The specimen was peripheral blood. This TCR was recovered from a woman between 45 and 60 years old with COVID-19, enrolled during active disease. J is TRBJ2-3 and V is TRBV4-1; 8 positions match TRBD1. CDR3 nucleotide sequence: TGCGCCAGCAGCCAGCACCACGCCAGGGGGCATACACCCACAGATACGCAGTATTTT. Protein product: CASSQHHARGHTPTDTQYF.